Below, 29 T cell receptor beta chains from the same sample are listed, as sequenced in a study of STAT5B mutations in CD4+ large granular lymphocyte leukemia. The repertoire was sequenced with immunoSEQ multiplex PCR; TCRdb's copy has only in-frame clones and lacks some. The sample contains some 34,000 clones, just over 75% of which appear only once. Material: CD4+ T cells from blood buffy coats. The receptor set was obtained from a human donor in good health.

In nucleotides, the CDR3 is TGTGCCAGCAGCCCTACCCCTCAAGACAGGATAAATCGGTACTTC. It yields the protein CASSPTPQDRINRYF. The genes are TRBV5-6 and TRBJ2-7; a weak D match, TRBD1 (6 bases). This CDR3 spans 15 amino acids. Germline-derived CDR1 and CDR2 are SGHDT and YYEEEE. V was clipped by 4 bases and J by 12 bases, with 26 bases between them.

This clone was seen more than once but under ten times. The rearrangement uses TRBV19 and TRBJ2-7; 8 nucleotides match TRBD2. Looked up from germline, CDR1 is LNHDA and CDR2 is SQIVND (reference sequence). V shed 3 bases, J shed 7 bases, and the junction held 2 bases outside the gene matches. The CDR3 has 12 residues. CDR3 protein: CASSIRGGEQYF. In nucleotides, the CDR3 is TGTGCCAGTAGTATTCGGGGGGGAGAGCAGTACTTC.

This clone was observed a single time. The rearrangement links TRBV14 to TRBJ1-3; no definite D call. Germline V gene sequence: CDR1 SGHDN, CDR2 FVKESK. The V gene lost 6 bases and the J gene lost 0 bases, with 9 bases spanning the gap. The CDR3 contains 14 residues. The CDR3 DNA follows: TGTGCCAGCAGTCCCGCGACCTCTGGAAACACCATATATTTT. This codes for CASSPATSGNTIYF.

The chain combines TRBV5-1 with TRBJ1-2; D unclear. Trimming cost V 4 bases and J 3 bases, with 13 bases left between them. The germline V gene encodes CDR1 SGHRS and CDR2 YFSETQ. This CDR3 region has 14 residues. The CDR3, as DNA: TGCGCCAGCAGCCAGCCCGGGGAGGACTATGGCTACACCTTC. The encoded protein is CASSQPGEDYGYTF. The whole variable domain, remainder taken from reference TRBV5-1 and TRBJ1-2, is KAGVTQTPRYLIKTRGQQVTLSCSPISGHRSVSWYQQTPGQGLQFLFEYFSETQRNKGNFPGRFSGRQFSNSRSEMNVSTLELGDSALYLCASSQPGEDYGYTFGSGTRLTVV.

V is TRBV19 and J is TRBJ2-1; 12 bases are a match to TRBD2. J lost 0 bases, V lost 6 bases, and 9 bases had no gene match. This CDR3 region has 18 residues. CDR1 is LNHDA, CDR2 SQIVND, per germline (reference sequence). This chain's CDR3 is CASSRLAGVPLSYNEQFF. The CDR3 region has the DNA TGTGCCAGTAGCCGACTAGCGGGAGTCCCCCTCTCCTACAATGAGCAGTTCTTC.

The chain joins TRBV5-1 to TRBJ2-7; perhaps TRBD1 as D (5 bases). Germline V gene lookup returns CDR1 SGHRS and CDR2 YFSETQ. The ends were cut back, 4 bases at V and 2 bases at J, with 13 bases in the middle. This CDR3 has 14 residues. The CDR3 protein is CASSRGRVTYEQYF. The CDR3 DNA is TGCGCCAGCAGCCGTGGCAGGGTAACCTACGAGCAGTACTTC.

This CDR3 reads CASSDTTGRANYGYTF. CDR3 nucleotides: TGTGCCAGCAGCGATACCACGGGACGGGCTAACTATGGCTACACCTTC. The chain links TRBV9 to TRBJ1-2; D might be TRBD1 (5 bases). The CDR3 has 16 residues. CDR1 is SGDLS, CDR2 YYNGEE, per germline. The germline V and J ends were trimmed by 3 bases and 0 bases, with 15 bases remaining between them. The full variable domain, completed using reference TRBV9 and TRBJ1-2, is DSGVTQTPKHLITATGQRVTLRCSPRSGDLSVYWYQQSLDQGLQFLIQYYNGEERAKGNILERFSAQQFPDLHSELNLSSLELGDSALYFCASSDTTGRANYGYTFGSGTRLTVV.

This clone was observed a few times. For the CDR3, the DNA is TGTGCCAGCAGCCAAGAAGGACAGGTAGGTAGGATCCCACCCCTCCACTTT. Residues: CASSQEGQVGRIPPLHF. The V call is TRBV4-2, the J call TRBJ1-6; TRBD1 matches at 7 bases. After removal of 0 bases from V and 11 bases from J, the junction contained 13 bases not matched to a gene. The V gene's germline CDR1 is LGHNA and CDR2 YNFKEQ. The CDR3 spans 17 residues.

The chain has TRBV11-3 and TRBJ2-1; TRBD1 aligns across 10 bases. This CDR3 region has 15 residues. Trimming removed 6 bases from V and 4 bases from J; junction bases left unmatched: 6. Germline assignment: CDR1 SGHNT and CDR2 YENEEA. CDR3: CASSSTGGGYNEQFF. DNA of the CDR3: TGTGCCAGCAGTTCGACAGGGGGCGGGTACAATGAGCAGTTCTTC.

The chain joins TRBV6-6 to TRBJ2-7; D may be TRBD1 (5 bases). V was pared by 3 bases and J by 3 bases, with 18 bases between. This CDR3 region has 16 residues. Looked up from germline, CDR1 is MNHNY and CDR2 is SVGAGI (reference sequence). CDR3: CASSYTIPRDSYEQYF. CDR3 in DNA: TGTGCCAGCAGTTATACAATCCCCCGAGACAGCTACGAGCAGTACTTC.

The chain joins TRBV28 to TRBJ2-3, with TRBD2 matching over 8 bases. Per germline, CDR1 MDHEN and CDR2 SYDVKM. V lost 7 bases and J lost 4; bases outside the gene matches: 7. The CDR3 is made up of 14 amino acids. CDR3 loop: CASIGGGRADTQYF. The DNA for the CDR3 is TGTGCCAGCATTGGCGGGGGGAGGGCAGATACGCAGTATTTT. Complete variable domain (other parts from reference TRBV28 and TRBJ2-3): DVKVTQSSRYLVKRTGEKVFLECVQDMDHENMFWYRQDPGLGLRLIYFSYDVKMKEKGDIPEGYSVSREKKERFSLILESASTNQTSMYLCASIGGGRADTQYFGPGTRLTVL.

The V and J genes are TRBV5-4 and TRBJ2-7; 10 bases line up with TRBD2. V trimming: 3 bases; J trimming: 4 bases; junction bases outside the gene matches: 16. The CDR3 runs 18 residues. Germline CDR1 and CDR2: SGHNT and YYREEE (reference sequence). CDR3 coding DNA: TGTGCCAGCAGCTCCCCAGGAGGGAAGCGGGAGGGCCTTTACGAGCAGTACTTC. Protein: CASSSPGGKREGLYEQYF.

The chain recombines TRBV7-9 with TRBJ1-6; D ambiguous. The CDR3 sequence is 12 residues long. V lost 5 bases and J 13 bases, leaving 12 bases between the germline ends. Looked up from germline, CDR1 is SEHNR and CDR2 is FQNEAQ (reference sequence). CDR3 residues: CASSTYRSPLHF. Written as DNA, the CDR3 is TGTGCCAGCAGCACCTACCGCTCGCCCCTCCACTTT.

The chain uses TRBV5-1 and TRBJ2-3; D is unclear. The germline V gene encodes CDR1 SGHRS and CDR2 YFSETQ. CDR3 length: 10 residues. V was clipped by 6 bases and J by 6 bases, with 5 bases between them. The CDR3 nucleotides are TGCGCCAGCATAGAGGATACGCAGTATTTT. Amino acid sequence: CASIEDTQYF.

The CDR3 nucleotides are TGCGCCAGCAGCTTGGAGGCAGGGGGTCGGGAAAAACTGTTTTTT. It codes for CASSLEAGGREKLFF. V and J are TRBV5-1 and TRBJ1-4, with 7 bases identical to TRBD1. V gave up 0 bases and J gave up 8 bases; unmatched junction bases: 7. The CDR3 has 15 amino acids. The germline V gene encodes CDR1 SGHRS and CDR2 YFSETQ.

CDR3 loop: CASSLDPAALSTGELFF. The DNA for the CDR3 is TGTGCCAGCAGCTTGGATCCCGCTGCCCTAAGCACCGGGGAGCTGTTTTTT. The chain has TRBV5-4 and TRBJ2-2; D is ambiguous. This CDR3 has 17 residues. Trimming cost V 0 bases and J 4 bases, with 16 bases left between them. The germline V gene encodes CDR1 SGHNT and CDR2 YYREEE (reference sequence).

The chain couples TRBV7-9 to TRBJ2-7; no firm D call. This CDR3 has 13 residues. V dropped 2 bases and J dropped 2 bases, with 7 bases sitting between them. Germline CDR1 reads SEHNR; CDR2 reads FQNEAQ (reference sequence). CDR3 residues: CASSLNPTYEQYF. CDR3 DNA sequence: TGTGCCAGCAGCTTAAACCCGACCTACGAGCAGTACTTC.

The V and J genes are TRBV5-6 and TRBJ2-1; 9 nucleotides line up with TRBD2. Germline V gene data show CDR1 as SGHDT and CDR2 as YYEEEE. The CDR3 totals 16 residues. With 1 base clipped from V and 2 bases from J, the junction kept 4 bases outside the gene matches. The CDR3 coding sequence is TGTGCCAGCAGCTTGATAGCGGGAGTGACCTACAATGAGCAGTTCTTC. This codes for CASSLIAGVTYNEQFF.

The rearrangement links TRBV27 to TRBJ2-5, with D maybe TRBD2 (5 bases). Trimming left V 6 bases short and J 3 bases short, with 11 bases between. The germline V gene encodes CDR1 MNHEY and CDR2 SMNVEV (reference sequence). CDR3 length: 13 amino acids. CDR3 bases: TGTGCCAGCAGGACGCTAGCTGAAGAGACCCAGTACTTC. Its translation: CASRTLAEETQYF.

The J gene is TRBJ1-4, the V gene TRBV19; D uncertain. The germline gives CDR1 LNHDA, CDR2 SQIVND (reference sequence). The V end was cut by 2 bases, the J end by 10 bases, with 17 bases between. The length of the CDR3 is 15 residues. CDR3: CASSIPTVLNRKLFF. CDR3 DNA: TGTGCCAGTAGTATACCTACAGTTTTAAACCGAAAACTGTTTTTT.

V is TRBV29-1 and J is TRBJ2-5; D uncertain. This CDR3 contains 12 residues. The germline V gene has CDR1 SQVTM and CDR2 ANQGSEA. Trimming took off 2 bases at V and 0 bases at J, with 4 bases between the two ends. Written as DNA, the CDR3 is TGCAGCGTTGAACACGACCAAGAGACCCAGTACTTC. This codes for CSVEHDQETQYF.

The CDR3 DNA is TGTGCCAGCAGGTCGGCGGCGGGGGATCATGAGCAGTTCTTC. Translating it yields CASRSAAGDHEQFF. This chain connects TRBV11-2 to TRBJ2-1; 7 bases agree with TRBD2. V shed 6 bases and J 8 bases; nucleotides not matched to a gene: 10. The CDR3 has 14 residues. From germline, CDR1 is SGHAT and CDR2 FQNNGV. Full variable domain (remainder filled in from reference TRBV11-2 and TRBJ2-1): EAGVAQSPRYKIIEKRQSVAFWCNPISGHATLYWYQQILGQGPKLLIQFQNNGVVDDSQLPKDRFSAERLKGVDSTLKIQPAKLEDSAVYLCASRSAAGDHEQFFGPGTRLTVL.

This clone was found a few times. The gene calls are TRBV28 and TRBJ2-2; 8 bases map to TRBD1. Looked up from germline, CDR1 is MDHEN and CDR2 is SYDVKM. The CDR3 length is 15 residues. Germline trimming cut 6 bases from V and 7 bases from J; bases unmatched to any gene: 10. CDR3 residues: CASRLLRGPNGELFF. In DNA, the CDR3 is TGTGCCAGCAGACTACTCAGGGGGCCAAACGGGGAGCTGTTTTTT.

This sequence joins TRBV9 and TRBJ1-6; D remains ambiguous. Trimming left V 3 bases short and J 0 bases short, with 13 bases between. Germline lookup yields CDR1 SGDLS and CDR2 YYNGEE. There are 17 residues in the CDR3. The CDR3 DNA reads TGTGCCAGCAGCGCCCGAACTGGAGGCTCCTATAATTCACCCCTCCACTTT. This sequence encodes CASSARTGGSYNSPLHF.

This rearrangement joins TRBV7-9 to TRBJ2-3, with 7 bases identical to TRBD2. This CDR3 has 14 amino acids. Trimming removed 5 bases from V and 1 base from J; junction bases left unmatched: 3. Germline values: CDR1 SEHNR, CDR2 FQNEAQ (reference sequence). The CDR3 loop is CASSRGGGTDTQYF. The CDR3, as DNA: TGTGCCAGCAGCCGCGGGGGTGGCACAGATACGCAGTATTTT.

The rearrangement links TRBV7-9 to TRBJ1-4; no firm D call. The CDR3 contains 16 residues. Germline V gene data show CDR1 as SEHNR and CDR2 as FQNEAQ (reference sequence). Trimming stripped 1 base from V and 3 bases from J, with 12 bases between. The CDR3 nucleotides read TGTGCCAGCAGCTTAGTCCAGAGTGCGTCTAATGAAAAACTGTTTTTT. Protein product: CASSLVQSASNEKLFF.

This clone was recorded a few times. The rearrangement joins TRBV7-8 to TRBJ2-5; D is unresolved. CDR1 SGHVS and CDR2 FQNEAQ come from the germline V gene. Trimming took 1 base from V and 2 from J, leaving 17 bases between them. The CDR3 runs to 17 residues. CDR3 residues: CASSLGEGWGSQETQYF. Here the CDR3 DNA reads TGTGCCAGCAGCTTAGGGGAAGGCTGGGGTTCTCAAGAGACCCAGTACTTC.

The chain has TRBV18 and TRBJ2-7, with 7 positions matching TRBD1. Per germline, CDR1 KGHSH and CDR2 LQKENI. The trim removed 10 bases at V and 6 bases at J, leaving 15 bases unmatched. This CDR3 has 14 residues. The CDR3 DNA is TGTGCCACCCGAATTTCCGGACAGGCAAGCGAGCAGTACTTC. Protein: CATRISGQASEQYF.

This sequence joins TRBV19 and TRBJ1-1; D perhaps matches TRBD1 (5 bases). The CDR3 consists of 18 residues. V was shortened by 6 bases and J by 1 base, with 24 bases between the two germline ends. Per germline, CDR1 LNHDA and CDR2 SQIVND (reference sequence). The CDR3 reads CASSPIRSPTASNTEAFF. Here the CDR3 DNA reads TGTGCCAGTAGCCCCATACGCTCTCCGACAGCCTCGAACACTGAAGCTTTCTTT.